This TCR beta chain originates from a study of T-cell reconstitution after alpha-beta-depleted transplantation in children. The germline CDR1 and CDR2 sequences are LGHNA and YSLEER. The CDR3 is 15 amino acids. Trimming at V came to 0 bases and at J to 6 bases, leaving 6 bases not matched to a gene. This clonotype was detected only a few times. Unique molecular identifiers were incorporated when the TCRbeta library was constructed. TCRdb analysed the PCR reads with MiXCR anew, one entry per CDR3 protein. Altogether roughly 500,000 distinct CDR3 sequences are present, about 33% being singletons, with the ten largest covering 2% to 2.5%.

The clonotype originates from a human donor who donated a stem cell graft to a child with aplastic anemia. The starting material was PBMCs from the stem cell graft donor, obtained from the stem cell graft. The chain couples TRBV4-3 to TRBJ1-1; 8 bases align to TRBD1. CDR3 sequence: CASSQEETGAAEAFF. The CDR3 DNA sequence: TGCGCCAGCAGCCAAGAGGAGACAGGGGCGGCTGAAGCTTTCTTT.